Listed here are 4 T cell receptor beta chains from one sample, sequenced in a study of shared clonotypes between healthy human individuals. Sequenced by immunoSEQ multiplex PCR; TCRdb stores in-frame clones only, minus some. In the table there are 2 million to 3 million clones, under 95% of which are singletons. The source material was naive CD4+ T cells from PBMCs. Stated subset: CD45RA+ positively selected. The receptors come from a man between 18 and 29 years old in good health. Some clones in this sample may be carry-over from other donors' samples.

The chain joins TRBV14 to TRBJ2-1; no clear D. The CDR3 consists of 14 residues. V was trimmed by 3 bases and J by 8 bases, leaving 14 bases between them. Per germline, CDR1 SGHDN and CDR2 FVKESK. CDR3 bases: TGTGCCAGCAGCCACATACCCTATGAGGATGAGCAGTTCTTC. Translated: CASSHIPYEDEQFF.

The chain links TRBV23-1 to TRBJ2-1; 14 bases align to TRBD2. TRBV23-1 is an ORF, and what it does is uncertain. Germline trimming cut 6 bases from V and 7 bases from J; bases unmatched to any gene: 8. CDR3 size: 16 residues. The DNA of the CDR3 is TGCGCCAGCAGCCCGACTAGCGGGAGGGCCTGGAATGAGCAGTTCTTC. Translating it yields CASSPTSGRAWNEQFF.

This rearrangement joins TRBV5-1 to TRBJ1-4; D is possibly TRBD1 (5 bases). Trimming removed 6 bases at V and 0 bases at J, with 12 bases between. The CDR3 sequence is 15 residues long. Germline V gene data show CDR1 as SGHRS and CDR2 as YFSETQ. CDR3 amino acids: CASNARGTTNEKLFF. The DNA for the CDR3 is TGCGCCAGCAACGCACGGGGGACAACTAATGAAAAACTGTTTTTT.

The V call is TRBV6-1, the J call TRBJ2-7, with D unresolved. Germline values: CDR1 MNHNS, CDR2 SASEGT. The CDR3 totals 13 residues. Trimming left V 5 bases short and J 4 bases short, with 12 bases between. CDR3 nucleotides: TGTGCCAGCAGTTTGGGTCCGCTATACGAGCAGTACTTC. As protein: CASSLGPLYEQYF.